These 19 T cell receptor beta chains share one sample of origin, sequenced in a study of cytomegalovirus exposure and HLA in healthy donors. The PCR contained 60 Vbeta and 13 Jbeta primers. Libraries were prepared by immunoSEQ multiplex PCR; TCRdb keeps only in-frame clonotypes and omits some of them. The sample has roughly 120,000 clones; the top ten hold 1%. The sample was PBMCs. The receptor source for this set is a man between 18 and 29 years old in good health and CMV-seronegative.

This chain joins TRBV5-1 and TRBJ1-3; maybe TRBD1 (5 bases). The length of the CDR3 is 16 residues. V was trimmed by 0 bases and J by 4 bases, leaving 14 bases between them. Germline V lookup: CDR1 SGHRS, CDR2 YFSETQ. CDR3 coding DNA: TGCGCCAGCAGCTTGGCCGGGGGACTTCGGGGAAACACCATATATTTT. Protein product: CASSLAGGLRGNTIYF. The complete variable domain, with remaining parts taken from reference TRBV5-1 and TRBJ1-3, reads KAGVTQTPRYLIKTRGQQVTLSCSPISGHRSVSWYQQTPGQGLQFLFEYFSETQRNKGNFPGRFSGRQFSNSRSEMNVSTLELGDSALYLCASSLAGGLRGNTIYFGEGSWLTVV.

The J gene is TRBJ2-7, the V gene TRBV6-5, with D maybe TRBD1 (8 bases). Looked up from germline, CDR1 is MNHEY and CDR2 is SVGAGI. V lost 7 bases and J 2 bases, leaving 18 bases between the germline ends. This CDR3 region has 15 residues. The CDR3 DNA reads as TGTGCCAGCACCCAAACAGGGGGGGGCGCCTACGAGCAGTACTTC. This encodes CASTQTGGGAYEQYF.

This sequence joins TRBV18 and TRBJ2-1; D perhaps matches TRBD1 (5 bases). The V and J ends lost 3 bases and 2 bases respectively, with 11 bases between them. This CDR3 spans 15 amino acids. Germline V lookup: CDR1 KGHSH, CDR2 LQKENI. CDR3 sequence: CASSPAGFAYNEQFF. The CDR3 DNA reads TGTGCCAGCTCACCGGCAGGGTTTGCCTACAATGAGCAGTTCTTC.

This chain uses TRBV19 with TRBJ2-5; 12 nucleotides align to TRBD2. The trim removed 1 base at V and 5 bases at J, leaving 8 bases unmatched. The CDR3 contains 17 residues. Per germline, CDR1 LNHDA and CDR2 SQIVND (reference sequence). As DNA, the CDR3 is TGTGCCAGTAGTATAGGCGAGACTAGCGGGAGAATGGAGACCCAGTACTTC. Translated: CASSIGETSGRMETQYF. Supplemented by reference TRBV19 and TRBJ2-5, the full variable domain reads DGGITQSPKYLFRKEGQNVTLSCEQNLNHDAMYWYRQDPGQGLRLIYYSQIVNDFQKGDIAEGYSVSREKKESFPLTVTSAQKNPTAFYLCASSIGETSGRMETQYFGPGTRLLVL.

J is TRBJ2-7 and V is TRBV6-5; D is possibly TRBD1 (5 bases). The CDR3 spans 14 residues. The germline V gene has CDR1 MNHEY and CDR2 SVGAGI. V was clipped by 8 bases and J by 3 bases, with 17 bases between them. CDR3 coding DNA: TGTGCCAGCCAACCCCAGGGTGGATACTACGAGCAGTACTTC. As protein: CASQPQGGYYEQYF.

The V and J genes are TRBV5-5 and TRBJ1-1, with 7 bases identical to TRBD1. CDR1 SGHKS and CDR2 YYEKEE come from the germline V gene (reference sequence). The CDR3 has 14 amino acids. Unmatched junction bases numbered 6, after V lost 3 bases and J lost 4 bases. The CDR3 loop is CASSWTQGGTEAFF. Written as DNA, the CDR3 is TGTGCCAGCAGCTGGACCCAGGGGGGCACTGAAGCTTTCTTT. The complete variable domain, with remaining parts taken from reference TRBV5-5 and TRBJ1-1, reads DAGVTQSPTHLIKTRGQQVTLRCSPISGHKSVSWYQQVLGQGPQFIFQYYEKEERGRGNFPDRFSARQFPNYSSELNVNALLLGDSALYLCASSWTQGGTEAFFGQGTRLTVV.

This sequence joins TRBV5-6 and TRBJ1-2; D is unclear. V lost 4 bases, J lost 3 bases, and 13 bases lay in between. Per the germline V gene, CDR1 is SGHDT and CDR2 is YYEEEE. The CDR3 length is 14 residues. CDR3 protein: CASSEGLGDYGYTF. The CDR3 bases are TGTGCCAGCAGCGAGGGCCTTGGCGACTATGGCTACACCTTC.

This chain joins TRBV7-9 and TRBJ2-1; D is possibly TRBD1 (7 bases). The CDR3 is made up of 14 amino acids. V lost 4 bases and J lost 4, with 11 bases in between. Per the germline V gene, CDR1 is SEHNR and CDR2 is FQNEAQ (reference sequence). CDR3 sequence reads: CASSSGGQYNEQFF. The CDR3 DNA reads TGTGCCAGCAGCTCAGGGGGGCAGTACAATGAGCAGTTCTTC.

The chain links TRBV9 to TRBJ2-5; TRBD1 matches at 10 bases. J lost 4 bases, V lost 3 bases, and 6 bases had no gene match. The germline V gene encodes CDR1 SGDLS and CDR2 YYNGEE. The CDR3 spans 15 residues. In DNA form, the CDR3 reads TGTGCCAGCAGCGCTGTCGGGACAGGGGCAGAGACCCAGTACTTC. This translates into CASSAVGTGAETQYF. Complete variable domain (other parts from reference TRBV9 and TRBJ2-5): DSGVTQTPKHLITATGQRVTLRCSPRSGDLSVYWYQQSLDQGLQFLIQYYNGEERAKGNILERFSAQQFPDLHSELNLSSLELGDSALYFCASSAVGTGAETQYFGPGTRLLVL.

The genes are TRBV6-6 and TRBJ1-5; no reliable D call. V lost 8 bases and J 3 bases, leaving 8 bases between the germline ends. The CDR3 runs 12 residues. Per germline, CDR1 MNHNY and CDR2 SVGAGI (reference sequence). DNA of the CDR3: TGTGCCAGCGGCAATTTCAATCAGCCCCAGCATTTT. Translation gives CASGNFNQPQHF.

The chain joins TRBV5-1 to TRBJ2-1; D is perhaps TRBD2 (6 bases). CDR3 length: 16 residues. Germline lookup yields CDR1 SGHRS and CDR2 YFSETQ. V was clipped by 4 bases and J by 5 bases, with 19 bases between them. The DNA of the CDR3 is TGCGCCAGCAGCCAAGAAGCTTCGGGACTCAACAATGAGCAGTTCTTC. This sequence encodes CASSQEASGLNNEQFF.

The chain carries TRBV7-8 and TRBJ2-3, with 10 positions matching TRBD1. The CDR3 sequence is 15 residues long. V shed 5 bases and J 2 bases; nucleotides not matched to a gene: 4. The germline gives CDR1 SGHVS, CDR2 FQNEAQ. In nucleotides, the CDR3 is TGTGCCAGCAGCCCCGGGACAGGGGCCACAGATACGCAGTATTTT. Its protein product is CASSPGTGATDTQYF.

V usage is TRBV28 and J usage is TRBJ2-1, with D maybe TRBD2 (6 bases). This CDR3 is built from 17 residues. Germline V gives CDR1 MDHEN, CDR2 SYDVKM. Trimming removed 3 bases from V and 0 bases from J, with 15 bases in between. For the CDR3, the DNA is TGTGCCAGCAGTTTGGGAGCGCGGGGATACTCCTACAATGAGCAGTTCTTC. It specifies CASSLGARGYSYNEQFF.

The chain employs TRBV10-3 and TRBJ2-7; maybe TRBD2 (6 bases). The V gene lost 4 bases and the J gene lost 5 bases, with 12 bases spanning the gap. Germline lookup yields CDR1 ENHRY and CDR2 SYGVKD. The length of the CDR3 is 13 residues. The CDR3 sequence is CAISVGLENEQYF. CDR3 sequence (DNA): TGTGCCATCAGTGTGGGACTTGAGAACGAGCAGTACTTC.

This chain joins TRBV18 and TRBJ1-1; maybe TRBD1 (6 bases). Trimming cost V 3 bases and J 0 bases, with 8 bases left between them. Germline CDR1 is KGHSH and CDR2 is LQKENI. The CDR3 runs 14 residues. For the CDR3, the DNA is TGTGCCAGCTCACCGCAGGGGTTGAACACTGAAGCTTTCTTT. This encodes CASSPQGLNTEAFF.

This chain links TRBV5-1 with TRBJ1-4; a weak D match, TRBD1 (6 bases). The CDR3 contains 13 residues. Trimming took 1 base from V and 8 from J, leaving 9 bases between them. Germline CDR1 reads SGHRS; CDR2 reads YFSETQ. CDR3 amino acids: CASSLTGIEKLFF. CDR3 sequence (DNA): TGCGCCAGCAGCTTGACAGGGATCGAAAAACTGTTTTTT. Full variable domain (remainder filled in from reference TRBV5-1 and TRBJ1-4): KAGVTQTPRYLIKTRGQQVTLSCSPISGHRSVSWYQQTPGQGLQFLFEYFSETQRNKGNFPGRFSGRQFSNSRSEMNVSTLELGDSALYLCASSLTGIEKLFFGSGTQLSVL.

The chain links TRBV11-3 to TRBJ2-7; TRBD1 matches at 7 bases. This CDR3 has 16 amino acids. With 1 base clipped from V and 4 bases from J, the junction kept 10 bases outside the gene matches. Germline loops: CDR1 SGHNT, CDR2 YENEEA. CDR3 residues: CASSLAYDETGYEQYF. CDR3 DNA: TGTGCCAGCAGCTTAGCATACGATGAGACAGGGTACGAGCAGTACTTC. The entire variable domain, with the rest obtained from reference TRBV11-3 and TRBJ2-7, is as follows: EAGVVQSPRYKIIEKKQPVAFWCNPISGHNTLYWYLQNLGQGPELLIRYENEEAVDDSQLPKDRFSAERLKGVDSTLKIQPAELGDSAVYLCASSLAYDETGYEQYFGPGTRLTVT.

This chain joins TRBV5-1 and TRBJ2-1, with TRBD2 identical over 9 bases. The CDR3 extends over 16 amino acids. The junction had 11 bases not matched to a gene; V was cut back by 4 bases and J by 6 bases. CDR1 is SGHRS, CDR2 YFSETQ, per germline. CDR3 sequence reads: CASSPPTSGALNEQFF. In nucleotides, the CDR3 is TGCGCCAGCAGCCCCCCGACTAGCGGAGCACTCAATGAGCAGTTCTTC.

The chain recombines TRBV15 with TRBJ2-7; no firm D call. V was pared by 0 bases and J by 0 bases, with 9 bases between. Germline assignment: CDR1 LNHNV and CDR2 YYDKDF (reference sequence). The CDR3 spans 15 residues. Here the CDR3 reads CATSRDGLSSYEQYF. The CDR3 DNA reads as TGTGCCACCAGCAGAGATGGGCTCAGCTCCTACGAGCAGTACTTC. Variable domain in full (rest from reference TRBV15 and TRBJ2-7): DAMVIQNPRYQVTQFGKPVTLSCSQTLNHNVMYWYQQKSSQAPKLLFHYYDKDFNNEADTPDNFQSRRPNTSFCFLDIRSPGLGDTAMYLCATSRDGLSSYEQYFGPGTRLTVT.